Given below is one T cell receptor beta chain in context. Its antigen is not identified. The table came from immunoSEQ multiplex PCR; TCRdb's copy has only in-frame clones and leaves some out. The sample includes fewer than 35,000 clones, roughly four fifths of them seen just once. The sample comes from a study of T cells in narcolepsy. Study-level findings and limits: Autoreactive clone sequences were missing from some blood memory CD4+ repertoires. Blood of same and different patients, but not healthy controls, reportedly held recurring autoreactive clonotypes.

Germline V gene data show CDR1 as MDHEN and CDR2 as SYDVKM. Trimming removed 6 bases from V and 10 bases from J; junction bases left unmatched: 7. This CDR3 region has 12 residues. The source of this sequence is a human donor in good health. Sequenced input: memory (CD45RA-) CD4+ T cells from blood. The chain is built from TRBV28 and TRBJ2-3; 7 bases are a match to TRBD1. For the CDR3, the DNA is TGTGCCAGCAGATCCTGGGACAGAGCGCAGTATTTT. Its translation is CASRSWDRAQYF.